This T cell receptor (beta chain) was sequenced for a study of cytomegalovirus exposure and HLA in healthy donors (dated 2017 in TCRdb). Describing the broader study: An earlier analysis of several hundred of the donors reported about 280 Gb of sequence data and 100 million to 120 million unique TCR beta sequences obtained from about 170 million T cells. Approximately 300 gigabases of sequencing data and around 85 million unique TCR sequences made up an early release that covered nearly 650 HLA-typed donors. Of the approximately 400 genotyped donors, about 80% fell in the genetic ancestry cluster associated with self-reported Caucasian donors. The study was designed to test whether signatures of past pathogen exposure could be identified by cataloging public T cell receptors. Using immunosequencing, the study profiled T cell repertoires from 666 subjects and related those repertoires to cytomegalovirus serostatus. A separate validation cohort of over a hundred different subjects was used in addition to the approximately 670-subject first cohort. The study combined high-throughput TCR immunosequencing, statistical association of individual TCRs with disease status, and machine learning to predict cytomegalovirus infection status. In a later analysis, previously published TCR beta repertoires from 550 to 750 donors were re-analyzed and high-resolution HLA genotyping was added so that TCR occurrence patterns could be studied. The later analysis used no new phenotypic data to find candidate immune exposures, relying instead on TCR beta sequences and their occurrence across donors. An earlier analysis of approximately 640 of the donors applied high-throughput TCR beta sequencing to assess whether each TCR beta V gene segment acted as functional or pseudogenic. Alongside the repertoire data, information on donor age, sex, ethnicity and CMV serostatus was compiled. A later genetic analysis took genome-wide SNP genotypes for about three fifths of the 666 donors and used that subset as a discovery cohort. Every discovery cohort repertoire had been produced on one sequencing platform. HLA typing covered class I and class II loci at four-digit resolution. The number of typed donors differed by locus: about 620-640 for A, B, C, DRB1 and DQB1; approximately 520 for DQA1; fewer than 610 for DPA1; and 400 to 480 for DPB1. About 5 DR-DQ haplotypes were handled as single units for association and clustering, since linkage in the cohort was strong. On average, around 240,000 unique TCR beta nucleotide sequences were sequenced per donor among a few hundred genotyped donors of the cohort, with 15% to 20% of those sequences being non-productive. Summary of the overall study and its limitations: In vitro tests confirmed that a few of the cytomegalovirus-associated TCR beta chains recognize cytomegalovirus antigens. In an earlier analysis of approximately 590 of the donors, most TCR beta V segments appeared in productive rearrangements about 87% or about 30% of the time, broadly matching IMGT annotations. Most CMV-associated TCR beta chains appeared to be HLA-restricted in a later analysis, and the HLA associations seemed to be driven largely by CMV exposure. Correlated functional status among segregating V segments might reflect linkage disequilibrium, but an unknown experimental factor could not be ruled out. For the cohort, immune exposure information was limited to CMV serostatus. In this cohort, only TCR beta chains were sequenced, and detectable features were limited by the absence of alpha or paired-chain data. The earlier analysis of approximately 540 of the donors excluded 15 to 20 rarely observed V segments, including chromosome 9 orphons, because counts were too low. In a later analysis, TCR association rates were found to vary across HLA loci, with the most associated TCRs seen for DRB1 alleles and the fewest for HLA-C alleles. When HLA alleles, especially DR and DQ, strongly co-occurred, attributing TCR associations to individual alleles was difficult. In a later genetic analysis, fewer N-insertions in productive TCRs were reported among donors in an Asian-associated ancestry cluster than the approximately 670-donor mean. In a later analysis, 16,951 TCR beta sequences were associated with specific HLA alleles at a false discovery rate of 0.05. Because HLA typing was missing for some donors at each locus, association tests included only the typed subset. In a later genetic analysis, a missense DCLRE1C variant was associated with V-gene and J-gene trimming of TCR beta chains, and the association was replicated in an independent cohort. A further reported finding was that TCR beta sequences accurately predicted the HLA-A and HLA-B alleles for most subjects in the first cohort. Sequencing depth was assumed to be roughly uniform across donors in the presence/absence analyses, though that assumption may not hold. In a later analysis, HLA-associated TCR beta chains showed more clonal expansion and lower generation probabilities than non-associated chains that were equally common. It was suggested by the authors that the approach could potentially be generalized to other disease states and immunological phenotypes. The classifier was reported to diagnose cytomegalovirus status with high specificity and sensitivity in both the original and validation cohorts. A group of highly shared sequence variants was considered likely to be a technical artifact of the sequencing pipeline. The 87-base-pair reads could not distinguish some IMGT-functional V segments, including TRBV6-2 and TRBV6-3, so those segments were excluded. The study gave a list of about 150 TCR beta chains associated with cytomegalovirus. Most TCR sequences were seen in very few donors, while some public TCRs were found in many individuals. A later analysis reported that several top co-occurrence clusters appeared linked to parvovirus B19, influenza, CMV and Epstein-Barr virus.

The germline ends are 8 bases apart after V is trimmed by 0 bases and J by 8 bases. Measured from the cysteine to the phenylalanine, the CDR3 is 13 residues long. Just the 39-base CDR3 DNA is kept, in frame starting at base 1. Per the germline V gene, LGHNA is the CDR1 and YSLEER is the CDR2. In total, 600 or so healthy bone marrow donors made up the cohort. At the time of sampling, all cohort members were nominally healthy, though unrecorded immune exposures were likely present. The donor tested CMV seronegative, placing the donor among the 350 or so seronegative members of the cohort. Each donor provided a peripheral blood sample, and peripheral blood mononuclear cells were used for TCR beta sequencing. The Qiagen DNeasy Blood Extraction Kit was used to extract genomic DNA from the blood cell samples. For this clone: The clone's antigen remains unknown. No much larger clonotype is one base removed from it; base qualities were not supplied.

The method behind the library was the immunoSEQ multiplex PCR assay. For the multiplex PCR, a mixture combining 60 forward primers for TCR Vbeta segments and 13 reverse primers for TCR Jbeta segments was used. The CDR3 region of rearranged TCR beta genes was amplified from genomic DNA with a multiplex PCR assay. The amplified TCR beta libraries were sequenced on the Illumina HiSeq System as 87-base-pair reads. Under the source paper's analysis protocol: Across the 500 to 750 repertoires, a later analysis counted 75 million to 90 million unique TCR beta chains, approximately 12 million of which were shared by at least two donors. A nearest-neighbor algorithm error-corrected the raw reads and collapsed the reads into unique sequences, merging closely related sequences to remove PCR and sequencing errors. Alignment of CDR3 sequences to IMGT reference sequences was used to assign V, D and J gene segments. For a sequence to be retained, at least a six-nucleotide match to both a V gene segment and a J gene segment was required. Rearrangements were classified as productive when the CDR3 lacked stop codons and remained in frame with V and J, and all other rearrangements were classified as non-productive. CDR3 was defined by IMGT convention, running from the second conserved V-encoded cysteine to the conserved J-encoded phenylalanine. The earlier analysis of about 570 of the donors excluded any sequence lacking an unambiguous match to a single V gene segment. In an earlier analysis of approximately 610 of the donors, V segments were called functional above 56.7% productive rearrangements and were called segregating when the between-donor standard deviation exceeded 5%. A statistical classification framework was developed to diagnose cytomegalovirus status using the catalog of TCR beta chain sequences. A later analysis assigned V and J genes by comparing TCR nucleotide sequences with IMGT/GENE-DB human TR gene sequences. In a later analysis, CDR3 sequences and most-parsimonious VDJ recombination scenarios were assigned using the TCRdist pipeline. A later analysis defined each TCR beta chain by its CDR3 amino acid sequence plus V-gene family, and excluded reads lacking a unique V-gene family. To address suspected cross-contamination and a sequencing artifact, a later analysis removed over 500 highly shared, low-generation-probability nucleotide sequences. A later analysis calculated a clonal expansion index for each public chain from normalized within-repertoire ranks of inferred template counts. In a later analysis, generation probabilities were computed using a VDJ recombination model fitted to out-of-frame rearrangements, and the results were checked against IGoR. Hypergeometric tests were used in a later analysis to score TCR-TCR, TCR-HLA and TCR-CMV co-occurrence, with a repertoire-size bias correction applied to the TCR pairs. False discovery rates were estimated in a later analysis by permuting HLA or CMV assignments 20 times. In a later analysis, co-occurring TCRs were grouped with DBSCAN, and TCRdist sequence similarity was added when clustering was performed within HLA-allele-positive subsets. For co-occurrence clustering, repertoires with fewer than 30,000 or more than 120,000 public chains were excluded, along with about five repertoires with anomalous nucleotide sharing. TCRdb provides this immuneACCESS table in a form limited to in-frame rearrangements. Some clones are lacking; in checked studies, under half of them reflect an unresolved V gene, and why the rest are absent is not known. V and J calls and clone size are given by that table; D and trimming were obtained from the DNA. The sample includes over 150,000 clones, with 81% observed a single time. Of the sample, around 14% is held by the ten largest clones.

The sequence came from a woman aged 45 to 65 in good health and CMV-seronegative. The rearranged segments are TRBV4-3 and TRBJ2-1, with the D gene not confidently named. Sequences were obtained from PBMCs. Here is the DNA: TGCGCCAGCAGCCAAGATCGCCCGGATGAGCAGTTCTTC. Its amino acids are CASSQDRPDEQFF.